These T cell receptor beta chains were read from a single sample in a study of long-term antiretroviral therapy in people with HIV. Measured with immunoSEQ multiplex PCR; TCRdb has only the in-frame clones, and not every one. This table holds 30,000 to 35,000 clones, 94% found once. This specimen was unsorted PBMCs, taken 5.1 years after starting antiretroviral therapy. These TCRs come from a woman aged 45-65 years with HIV. Each CDR3 is given without its conserved first and last residue. Only part of the rows carry a size: once, few, many, or a class if the clone is expanded.

abundance | v_gene | CDR3aa
- | TRBV19 | ASSPGPDTQEY
- | TRBV29-1 | SVTIAGGDTQY
- | TRBV7-3 | ASSLTSNYEQY
- | TRBV7-8 | ASRNRGGPYEQY
- | TRBV19 | ASSIGGQDLYGYT
- | TRBV9 | ASSREGTSGAEQY
once | TRBV7-9 | ASSPPTGPKTQY
- | TRBV5-4 | ASSLREAGGYSYNEQF
- | TRBV9 | ASSVGQAGEKLF
once | TRBV7-3 | ASSFVGGGTDTQY
- | TRBV29-1 | SVEDGGGENTGELF
- | TRBV10-3 | ATYGTGGTEAF
- | TRBV28 | ASSLFYEQY
- | TRBV15 | ATSTTMGQGANYGYT
- | TRBV2 | ASSERGRTDTQY
- | TRBV5-8 | ASSLVLETQY
- | TRBV27 | ASSLGQLSYEQY
- | TRBV19 | ASSASAGQGHQPQH
- | TRBV5-1 | ASSLAGGIGEQY
- | TRBV19 | ASSIMGGREKLF
- | TRBV7-3 | ASSLNPMGSGNTIY
once | TRBV6-1 | ASRQGATNEKLF
once | TRBV30 | AWSSNILDTQY
- | TRBV5-4 | ASSWGQGESLGSPLH
- | TRBV30 | AYPGQGSWGANVLT
few | TRBV9 | ASSVRFESGEQY
- | TRBV7-2 | ASSSASVPGPRSEQY
- | TRBV5-4 | ASSGSGVRSDEQY
- | TRBV2 | ASSEPGAGSYNEQF
- | TRBV11-3 | ASSVTSLSGNTIY
- | TRBV9 | ASSVEALTVFNEKLF
- | TRBV4-1 | ASSQERGRGSNEKLF
- | TRBV29-1 | SVDSGGTEAF
- | TRBV27 | ASSQKGAYFRTVGTETQY
- | TRBV7-7 | ASSAGPTDSPLH
- | TRBV6-5 | ASSRAGDKNYGYT
- | TRBV4-2 | ASSEGQQPQH
- | TRBV7-9 | ASRGKQGANSPLH
- | TRBV5-1 | ASSLAEGSYNEQF
- | TRBV5-4 | ASSLDQGVSPLH
- | TRBV5-8 | ASSFQGHYGYT
- | TRBV25-1 | ASSSPEESEQF
- | TRBV5-1 | ASSGVAGPSNEQF